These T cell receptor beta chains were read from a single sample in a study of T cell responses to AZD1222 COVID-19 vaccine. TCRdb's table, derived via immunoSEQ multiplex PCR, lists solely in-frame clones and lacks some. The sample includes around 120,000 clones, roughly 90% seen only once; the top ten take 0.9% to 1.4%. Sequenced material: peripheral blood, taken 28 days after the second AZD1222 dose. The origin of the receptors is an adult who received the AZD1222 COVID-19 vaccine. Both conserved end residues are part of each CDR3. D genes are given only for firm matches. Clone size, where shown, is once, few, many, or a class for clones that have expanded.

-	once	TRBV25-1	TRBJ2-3	TGTGCCAGCGGGTCTCCAGGTACGCAGTATTTT	CASGSPGTQYF
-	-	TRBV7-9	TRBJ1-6	TGTGCCAGCAGCTTTGCAGTTGGAAATTCACCCCTCCACTTT	CASSFAVGNSPLHF
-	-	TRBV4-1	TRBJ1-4	TGCGCCAGCAGCCAAGATTTGGGACAAGAAAAACTGTTTTTT	CASSQDLGQEKLFF
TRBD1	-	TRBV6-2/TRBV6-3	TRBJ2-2	TGTGCCAGCACCCCGGGACAGGGATACACCGGGGAGCTGTTTTTT	CASTPGQGYTGELFF
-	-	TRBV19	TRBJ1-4	TGTGCCAGTAGTATAGTACAGCGACGGCAGGGTAATGAAAAACTGTTTTTT	CASSIVQRRQGNEKLFF
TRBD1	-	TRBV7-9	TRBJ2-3	TGTGCCAGCAGCTGGACAGGGTCTAGCACAGATACGCAGTATTTT	CASSWTGSSTDTQYF
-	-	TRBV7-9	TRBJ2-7	TGTGCCAGCAGCCCTCCCTCACGGGAGCAGTACTTC	CASSPPSREQYF
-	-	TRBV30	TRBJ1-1	TGTGCCTGGAGTCCAGGCAGAACCACTGAAGCTTTCTTT	CAWSPGRTTEAFF
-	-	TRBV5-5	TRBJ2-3	TGTGCCAGCAGCTCGCGAGGGTTCGGCACAGATACGCAGTATTTT	CASSSRGFGTDTQYF
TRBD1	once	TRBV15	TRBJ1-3	TGTGCCACCAGCAGCCAGACAGGGCGGGGAAACACCATATATTTT	CATSSQTGRGNTIYF
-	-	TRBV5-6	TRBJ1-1	TGTGCCAGCAGCTGGGGCCCGAGTGAAGCTTTCTTT	CASSWGPSEAFF
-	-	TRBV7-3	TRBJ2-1	TGTGCCAGCAGCCCAAAAGTCTTGGGGCATGAGCAGTTCTTC	CASSPKVLGHEQFF
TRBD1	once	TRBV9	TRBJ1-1	TGTGCCAGCAGCCCTTGGACAGGGGGCTTCGCTGAAGCTTTCTTT	CASSPWTGGFAEAFF
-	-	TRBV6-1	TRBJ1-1	TGTGCCAGCAGTGAAATACAGGTGAACACTGAAGCTTTCTTT	CASSEIQVNTEAFF
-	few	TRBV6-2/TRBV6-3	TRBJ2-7	TGTGCCAGCAGTTACCACGCCAGGGGTTTGAGCTCCTACGAGCAGTACTTC	CASSYHARGLSSYEQYF
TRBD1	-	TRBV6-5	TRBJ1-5	TGTGCCAGCAGTCCGGGACAGATCAATCAGCCCCAGCATTTT	CASSPGQINQPQHF
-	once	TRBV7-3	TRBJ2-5	TGTGCCAGCAGCTTATACCCCAACGGGGTTGAGACCCAGTACTTC	CASSLYPNGVETQYF
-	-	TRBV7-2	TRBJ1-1	TGTGCCAGCAGCTTCCGGGGGGTTGGCGCCTGGGACACTGAAGCTTTCTTT	CASSFRGVGAWDTEAFF
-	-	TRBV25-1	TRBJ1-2	TGTGCCAGCAGTCGTCCGGGAACCTATGGCTACACCTTC	CASSRPGTYGYTF
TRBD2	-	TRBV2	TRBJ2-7	TGTGCCAGCAGACCCACTAGCGGGAGTGGCTACGAGCAGTACTTC	CASRPTSGSGYEQYF